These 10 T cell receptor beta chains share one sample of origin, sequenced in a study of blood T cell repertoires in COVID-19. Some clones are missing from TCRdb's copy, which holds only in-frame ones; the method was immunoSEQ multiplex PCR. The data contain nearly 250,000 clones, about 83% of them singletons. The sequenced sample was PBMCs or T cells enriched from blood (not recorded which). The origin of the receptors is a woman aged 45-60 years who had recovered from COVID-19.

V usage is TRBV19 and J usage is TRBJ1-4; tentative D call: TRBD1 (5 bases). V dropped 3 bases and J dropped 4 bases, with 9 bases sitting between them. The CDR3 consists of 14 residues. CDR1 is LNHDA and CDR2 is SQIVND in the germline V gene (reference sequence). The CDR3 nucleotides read TGTGCCAGTAGTATCCCAGGGATTAATGAAAAACTGTTTTTT. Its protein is CASSIPGINEKLFF.

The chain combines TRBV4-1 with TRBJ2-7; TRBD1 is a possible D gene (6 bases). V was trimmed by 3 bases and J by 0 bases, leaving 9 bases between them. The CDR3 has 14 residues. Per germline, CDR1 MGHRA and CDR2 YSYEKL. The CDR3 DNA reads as TGCGCCAGCAGCCATCCCAGGGGCTCCTACGAGCAGTACTTC. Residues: CASSHPRGSYEQYF.

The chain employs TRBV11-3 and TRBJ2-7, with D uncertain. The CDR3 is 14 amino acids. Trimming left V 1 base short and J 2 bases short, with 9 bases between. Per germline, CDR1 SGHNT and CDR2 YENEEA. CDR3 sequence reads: CASSLGNGAYEQYF. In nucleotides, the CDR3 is TGTGCCAGCAGCTTAGGTAACGGTGCCTACGAGCAGTACTTC.

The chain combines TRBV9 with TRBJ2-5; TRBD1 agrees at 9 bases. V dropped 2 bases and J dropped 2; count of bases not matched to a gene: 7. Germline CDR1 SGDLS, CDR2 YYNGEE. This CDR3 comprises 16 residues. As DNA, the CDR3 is TGTGCCAGCAGCGTGGCCTTAGGACAGGGGCAAGAGACCCAGTACTTC. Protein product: CASSVALGQGQETQYF.

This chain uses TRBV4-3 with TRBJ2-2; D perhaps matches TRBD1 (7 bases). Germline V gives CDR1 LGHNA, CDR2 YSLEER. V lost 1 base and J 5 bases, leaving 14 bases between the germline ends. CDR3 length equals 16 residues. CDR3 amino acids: CASSQGRRGVTGELFF. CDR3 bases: TGCGCCAGCAGCCAAGGGCGCAGGGGGGTGACCGGGGAGCTGTTTTTT.

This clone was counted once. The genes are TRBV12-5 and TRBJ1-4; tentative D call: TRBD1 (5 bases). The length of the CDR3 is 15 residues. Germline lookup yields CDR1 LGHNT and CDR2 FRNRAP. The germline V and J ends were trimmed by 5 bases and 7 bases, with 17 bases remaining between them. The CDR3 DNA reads TGTGCTAGTGGTCCCGAGGGGAGGCTGTTTGAAAAACTGTTTTTT. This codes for CASGPEGRLFEKLFF.

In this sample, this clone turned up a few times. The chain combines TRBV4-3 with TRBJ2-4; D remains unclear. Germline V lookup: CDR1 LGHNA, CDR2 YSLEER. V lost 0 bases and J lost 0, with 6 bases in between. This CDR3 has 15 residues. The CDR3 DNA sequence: TGCGCCAGCAGCCAAGATCGGTTAGCCAAAAACATTCAGTACTTC. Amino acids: CASSQDRLAKNIQYF.

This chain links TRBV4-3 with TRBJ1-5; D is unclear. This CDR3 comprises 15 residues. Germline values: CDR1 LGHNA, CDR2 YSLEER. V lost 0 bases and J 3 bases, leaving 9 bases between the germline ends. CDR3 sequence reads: CASSQDWADNQPQHF. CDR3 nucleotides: TGCGCCAGCAGCCAAGATTGGGCAGACAATCAGCCCCAGCATTTT.

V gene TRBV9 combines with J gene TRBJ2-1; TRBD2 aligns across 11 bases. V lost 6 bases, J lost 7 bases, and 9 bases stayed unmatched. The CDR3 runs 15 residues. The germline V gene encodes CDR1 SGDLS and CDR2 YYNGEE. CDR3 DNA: TGTGCCAGCAACCCCCTAGCGGGAGGCAAGAATGAGCAGTTCTTC. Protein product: CASNPLAGGKNEQFF.

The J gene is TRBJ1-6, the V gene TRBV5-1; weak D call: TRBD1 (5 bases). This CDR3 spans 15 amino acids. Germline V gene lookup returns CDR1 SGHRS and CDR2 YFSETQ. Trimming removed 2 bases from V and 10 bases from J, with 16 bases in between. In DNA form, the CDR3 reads TGCGCCAGCAGCTTAAGTCCCCAGGGTCAATCACCCCTCCACTTT. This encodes CASSLSPQGQSPLHF.